This T cell receptor beta chain was identified during a study of shared clonotypes between healthy human individuals. About this clone: Its antigen remains unknown.

Sorted-subset replicate PCRs used roughly 210 ng of genomic DNA. This amount corresponded to 33,000 or so T cell genomes. Profiling relied on immunoSEQ multiplex PCR, and the TCRdb table lists in-frame clones only, not all of them. The repertoire includes roughly 1,500,000 clones, around 98.5% of them detected once, and 0.3% to 0.45% sits in the top ten. Study results and caveats: An expected dependence of interdonor clonotype sharing on sequencing depth was noted.

V was trimmed by 7 bases and J by 1 base, leaving 7 bases between them. The CDR3 is made up of 12 amino acids. Germline V CDR1 and CDR2: SGHNT, YYREEE (reference sequence). This sequence originates from a man aged 30-40 years in good health. The specimen was naive CD4+ T cells sorted from blood. The subset denotes: CD45RA+ positively selected. This chain uses TRBV5-4 with TRBJ2-3; no reliable D call. The chain's CDR3 is CASGKGTDTQYF. The CDR3 DNA follows: TGTGCCAGCGGAAAAGGCACAGATACGCAGTATTTT.